Below are 27 T cell receptor beta chains sequenced from a single sample in a study of T cell responses to AZD1222 COVID-19 vaccine. The assay was immunoSEQ multiplex PCR, and TCRdb's table has in-frame clones only and misses some. The sample lists about 120,000 clones, roughly nine tenths occurring once. Material: peripheral blood, obtained 28 days after the second AZD1222 dose. The receptor set was obtained from an adult who received the AZD1222 COVID-19 vaccine.

This chain links TRBV7-9 with TRBJ1-2; D might be TRBD1 (5 bases). The germline V and J ends were trimmed by 6 bases and 4 bases, with 9 bases remaining between them. The CDR3 is 12 residues long. Germline CDR1 reads SEHNR; CDR2 reads FQNEAQ (reference sequence). The CDR3 loop is CASRGDGYGYTF. CDR3 nucleotides: TGTGCCAGCAGAGGGGATGGCTATGGCTACACCTTC.

This clone was found once. V usage is TRBV10-3 and J usage is TRBJ1-1, with TRBD1 matching 10 bases. Germline loops: CDR1 ENHRY, CDR2 SYGVKD. J was trimmed by 7 bases and V by 6 bases; bases with no gene match: 5. The CDR3 contains 13 residues. The CDR3 DNA follows: TGTGCCATCAGGGGGGGACAGGGGATTGAAGCTTTCTTT. This codes for CAIRGGQGIEAFF.

The chain is built from TRBV7-9 and TRBJ1-4, with TRBD1 matching 8 bases. CDR1 is SEHNR, CDR2 FQNEAQ, per germline (reference sequence). The CDR3 extends over 16 amino acids. V lost 5 bases, J lost 3 bases, and 8 bases stayed unmatched. The CDR3 DNA sequence: TGTGCCAGCAGCCCGCAGGGGGCGCGGGCTAATGAAAAACTGTTTTTT. Protein sequence: CASSPQGARANEKLFF.

The gene calls are TRBV7-2 and TRBJ2-3; D call uncertain. CDR3 size: 16 residues. Germline CDR1 SGHTA, CDR2 FQGNSA. The V and J ends lost 1 base and 0 bases respectively, with 11 bases between them. This CDR3 is CASSLGVLKSTDTQYF. CDR3 bases: TGTGCCAGCAGCTTAGGAGTGCTGAAAAGCACAGATACGCAGTATTTT.

This chain uses TRBV6-1 with TRBJ2-7, with 8 nucleotides matching TRBD1. Germline CDR1 and CDR2: MNHNS and SASEGT. This CDR3 is 13 amino acids long. Unmatched junction bases numbered 9, after V lost 2 bases and J lost 12 bases. The CDR3 is CASSEPDRGKLYF. CDR3 nucleotides: TGTGCCAGCAGTGAACCCGACAGGGGCAAACTGTACTTC.

The chain links TRBV19 to TRBJ1-1; 7 bases are shared with TRBD1. The junction had 4 bases not matched to a gene; V was cut back by 6 bases and J by 0 bases. Germline lookup yields CDR1 LNHDA and CDR2 SQIVND (reference sequence). This CDR3 contains 14 residues. Here the CDR3 DNA reads TGTGCCAGTAGGGAGGGACAGATGAACACTGAAGCTTTCTTT. It yields the protein CASREGQMNTEAFF.

This clone was detected once. V usage is TRBV3-1 (or the pseudogene TRBV3-2) and J usage is TRBJ2-2, with 7 nucleotides matching TRBD2. The germline V gene has CDR1 LGHDT and CDR2 YNNKEL (reference sequence). The CDR3 consists of 16 residues. The trim removed 5 bases at V and 1 base at J, leaving 7 bases unmatched. The CDR3 loop reads CASSKSGTMNTGELFF. As DNA, the CDR3 is TGTGCCAGCAGCAAATCCGGGACTATGAACACCGGGGAGCTGTTTTTT.

This clone was seen once. The gene calls are TRBV3-1 (or the pseudogene TRBV3-2) and TRBJ1-2; no reliable D call. Germline-derived CDR1 and CDR2 are LGHDT and YNNKEL (reference sequence). V was pared by 5 bases and J by 0 bases, with 7 bases between. The CDR3 has 13 amino acids. The CDR3 region is CASSFGANYGYTF. CDR3 DNA sequence: TGTGCCAGCAGCTTCGGGGCTAACTATGGCTACACCTTC.

CDR3 loop: CASSLVPSGLEYNEQFF. The CDR3 DNA reads TGTGCCAGCAGCTTAGTTCCTAGCGGACTCGAATACAATGAGCAGTTCTTC. The chain has TRBV7-8 and TRBJ2-1; the match to TRBD2 covers 7 bases. The CDR3 spans 17 residues. V shed 1 base and J 4 bases; nucleotides not matched to a gene: 10. Germline-derived CDR1 and CDR2 are SGHVS and FQNEAQ.

The J gene is TRBJ1-1, the V gene TRBV19; D not resolved. The CDR3 runs 14 residues. Trimming removed 3 bases from V and 0 bases from J, with 8 bases in between. CDR1 is LNHDA, CDR2 SQIVND, per germline (reference sequence). The CDR3 bases are TGTGCCAGTAGTATTGAGGGCCTGAACACTGAAGCTTTCTTT. Translating gives CASSIEGLNTEAFF.

The chain employs TRBV13 and TRBJ2-6; D may be TRBD1 (5 bases). V lost 3 bases and J lost 4, with 10 bases in between. This CDR3 is built from 15 residues. Looked up from germline, CDR1 is PRHDT and CDR2 is FYEKMQ (reference sequence). Here the CDR3 reads CASSFRVAGANVLTF. CDR3 DNA: TGTGCCAGCAGCTTCAGGGTAGCCGGGGCCAACGTCCTGACTTTC.

The V gene is TRBV5-6, the J gene TRBJ1-2; D not resolved. The V and J ends lost 1 base and 0 bases respectively, with 7 bases between them. The CDR3 covers 14 residues. Germline CDR1 is SGHDT and CDR2 is YYEEEE. The CDR3 protein is CASSLFGSNYGYTF. CDR3 bases: TGTGCCAGCAGCTTGTTCGGTTCTAACTATGGCTACACCTTC. The full variable domain, rest sourced from reference TRBV5-6 and TRBJ1-2, is DAGVTQSPTHLIKTRGQQVTLRCSPKSGHDTVSWYQQALGQGPQFIFQYYEEEERQRGNFPDRFSGHQFPNYSSELNVNALLLGDSALYLCASSLFGSNYGYTFGSGTRLTVV.

CDR3 coding DNA: TGCGCCAGCAGCCAAGATTCCTCGACCAGGATCTCTGGAAACACCATATATTTT. It translates to CASSQDSSTRISGNTIYF. This chain joins TRBV4-3 and TRBJ1-3; D unresolved. CDR1 and CDR2 from the germline V gene are LGHNA and YSLEER. The CDR3 sequence is 18 residues long. With 0 bases removed from V and 0 bases from J, the gap between germline ends came to 15 bases.

The V and J genes are TRBV21-1 and TRBJ2-3; the table assigns TRBD1, which was not confirmed against the DNA. TRBV21-1 is noted as a pseudogene. CDR3 length: 17 residues. The CDR3 DNA follows: TGTGCCAGCAGCTACAGTACGGACAGGGGTGGCACAGATACGCAGTATTTT. This gives the protein CASSYSTDRGGTDTQYF.

The V gene is TRBV6-4, the J gene TRBJ2-5, with no clear D. Germline-derived CDR1 and CDR2 are MRHNA and SNTAGT. The CDR3 is made up of 12 amino acids. The V gene lost 8 bases and the J gene lost 3 bases, with 10 bases spanning the gap. The CDR3 nucleotides are TGTGCCAGCGGGGAAGGAAAAGAGACCCAGTACTTC. It codes for CASGEGKETQYF.

The chain is built from TRBV10-1 and TRBJ2-3; 10 nucleotides agree with TRBD2. Trimming cost V 5 bases and J 1 base; bases outside gene matches: 12. The CDR3 extends over 18 amino acids. The germline CDR1 and CDR2 sequences are WNHNN and SYGVQD (reference sequence). As DNA, the CDR3 is TGCGCCAGCAGTTCGGGGTTACTAGCGGGGCTACGCACAGATACGCAGTATTTT. Amino acid sequence: CASSSGLLAGLRTDTQYF.

This chain uses TRBV7-3 with TRBJ2-7; D may be TRBD2 (5 bases). Germline V gene sequence: CDR1 SGHTA, CDR2 FQGTGA. This CDR3 is built from 15 residues. The germline V and J ends were trimmed by 5 bases and 3 bases, with 17 bases remaining between them. The CDR3 region is CASSPFGGPGYEQYF. CDR3 DNA sequence: TGTGCCAGCAGCCCTTTCGGAGGACCCGGCTACGAGCAGTACTTC.

This clone was detected only once. CDR3 in DNA: TGTGCCACCAGCAGAGTGCAGGGCGGCACCGGGGAGCTGTTTTTT. Its protein is CATSRVQGGTGELFF. The chain joins TRBV15 to TRBJ2-2, with D tentatively TRBD1 (5 bases). Germline V gene lookup returns CDR1 LNHNV and CDR2 YYDKDF (reference sequence). Trimming removed 1 base at V and 4 bases at J, with 10 bases between. The CDR3 is 15 amino acids.

The chain couples TRBV7-2 to TRBJ1-2, with 8 nucleotides matching TRBD1. The V segment lost 1 base and the J segment 3 bases; nucleotides outside the gene matches: 7. Germline CDR1 is SGHTA and CDR2 is FQGNSA. CDR3 length equals 16 residues. CDR3 region: CASSLGGTGRYYGYTF. For the CDR3, the DNA is TGTGCCAGCAGCTTAGGGGGGACAGGAAGGTACTATGGCTACACCTTC.

The chain employs TRBV7-2 and TRBJ2-1, with D possibly being TRBD1 or TRBD2 (5 bases each). Trimming took 4 bases from V and 4 from J, leaving 11 bases between them. Germline values: CDR1 SGHTA, CDR2 FQGNSA. CDR3 length equals 14 residues. The CDR3 protein is CASSSQGPYNEQFF. CDR3 in DNA: TGTGCCAGCAGCTCCCAGGGACCGTACAATGAGCAGTTCTTC.

The rearrangement links TRBV28 to TRBJ1-2; D is ambiguous. Germline loops: CDR1 MDHEN, CDR2 SYDVKM. The V and J ends lost 3 bases and 3 bases respectively, with 5 bases between them. The CDR3 sequence is 12 residues long. CDR3 protein: CASSFIDYGYTF. As DNA, the CDR3 is TGTGCCAGCAGTTTTATTGACTATGGCTACACCTTC.

This chain connects TRBV18 to TRBJ2-1; D may correspond to TRBD1 or TRBD2 (5 bases each). Germline V lookup: CDR1 KGHSH, CDR2 LQKENI. CDR3 length equals 15 residues. Trimming removed 2 bases from V and 7 bases from J, with 15 bases in between. The CDR3 region has the DNA TGTGCCAGCTCACCAATCCGGGACCTGTCGAATGAGCAGTTCTTC. Protein: CASSPIRDLSNEQFF.

J is TRBJ2-3 and V is TRBV6-5; D is perhaps TRBD1 (5 bases). Germline V gene lookup returns CDR1 MNHEY and CDR2 SVGAGI. The CDR3 extends over 13 amino acids. The V gene lost 9 bases and the J gene lost 1 base, with 11 bases spanning the gap. The CDR3 DNA reads TGTGCCAGGGCGACAGACCGCACAGATACGCAGTATTTT. Protein product: CARATDRTDTQYF.

V and J are TRBV7-9 and TRBJ1-2, with TRBD1 matching over 7 bases. CDR3 size: 15 residues. CDR1 and CDR2 (germline): SEHNR, FQNEAQ (reference sequence). With 1 base clipped from V and 2 bases from J, the junction kept 4 bases outside the gene matches. CDR3 sequence reads: CASSLEGAQNYGYTF. Written as DNA, the CDR3 is TGTGCCAGCAGCTTAGAGGGGGCGCAGAACTATGGCTACACCTTC.

The chain uses TRBV28 and TRBJ1-1; D possibly corresponds to TRBD1 (6 bases). Trimming cost V 5 bases and J 5 bases, with 18 bases left between them. The CDR3 contains 15 residues. The germline V gene encodes CDR1 MDHEN and CDR2 SYDVKM. The CDR3, as DNA: TGTGCCAGCAGTATTACAGGGCCGGTGGGGACTGAAGCTTTCTTT. Its protein is CASSITGPVGTEAFF.

The chain recombines TRBV13 with TRBJ2-5; weak D call: TRBD2 (6 bases). V was trimmed by 3 bases and J by 3 bases, leaving 14 bases between them. Germline CDR1 PRHDT, CDR2 FYEKMQ (reference sequence). The CDR3 has 15 amino acids. The CDR3 loop is CASSFGAGNEETQYF. CDR3 coding DNA: TGTGCCAGCAGCTTTGGCGCGGGGAATGAAGAGACCCAGTACTTC.

The J gene is TRBJ1-1, the V gene TRBV5-1, with no clear D. V was trimmed by 4 bases and J by 6 bases, leaving 10 bases between them. Germline CDR1 and CDR2: SGHRS and YFSETQ. The CDR3 runs to 12 residues. CDR3 protein: CASSGLGSEAFF. Here the CDR3 DNA reads TGCGCCAGCAGCGGCTTGGGGTCTGAAGCTTTCTTT.